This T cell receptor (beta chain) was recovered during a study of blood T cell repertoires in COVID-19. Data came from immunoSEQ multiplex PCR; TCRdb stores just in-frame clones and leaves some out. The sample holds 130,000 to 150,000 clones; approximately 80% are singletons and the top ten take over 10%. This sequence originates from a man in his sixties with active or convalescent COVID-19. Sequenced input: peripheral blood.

The CDR3 nucleotides are TGCGCCAGCACCTTAGGGGCGGGGCGCGCAACTTACGATAATTCACCCCTCCACTTT. Protein product: CASTLGAGRATYDNSPLHF. V gene TRBV23-1 combines with J gene TRBJ1-6; maybe TRBD1 (5 bases). TRBV23-1 is filed as an ORF, its function uncertain. The CDR3 is 19 amino acids. Deletions cut 7 bases from V and 5 bases from J, with 27 bases between.